The T cell receptor beta chain described here comes from a study of blood T cells in healthy people across ages (dated by TCRdb to about 2015). Study-level background: In model experiments, template switching captured about one uniquely barcoded TCR beta cDNA molecule for every two T cells. Using deep sequencing normalized with unique cDNA molecular identifiers, the study measured how TCR beta repertoire diversity changes with age. Donors were grouped into four age groups: young (average 16 years), middle-aged (around 39), aged (over 55) and long-lived (82). To avoid experimental bias, donors of different ages were spread randomly across the sequencing lanes. The study analyzed two additional independent replicas of 1 million unique cDNA reads from the same blood draw for two donors, one aged 18 to 29 and one aged 80 or older.

The library was made by 5' RACE. Sequencing was performed on an Illumina HiSeq 2500. A second PCR of roughly 6 to 11 cycles was performed with a sample-barcoded 5' primer and a J-beta primer mix. Each TCR beta cDNA molecule received a unique molecular identifier from a template-switch 5' adaptor carrying 12 random nucleotides. Each sample yielded at least 3 million CDR3-containing paired-end reads. All of the RNA was converted into first-strand cDNA using the Mint cDNA synthesis kit, with a TRBC-specific oligonucleotide serving as the primer. After uracil-DNA glycosylase treatment, a first 18-cycle PCR used universal primers M1SS and BC2_uni_R on all cDNA. As for the original processing: For normalization, 1 million high-quality reads were randomly selected from each sample, with every read carrying a distinct molecular identifier. Reads with shared molecular identifiers were discarded instead of being binned into consensus sequences. MiTCR, set to a Q25 quality threshold and the strictest error-elimination algorithm, was used for CDR3 identification, clonotype clustering and error correction. A nonparametric unseen species model with Euler transformation was used to estimate lower-bound total TCR beta diversity. The raw public data were reprocessed by TCRdb itself: fastp quality trimming at Q25, MiXCR clonotype calling, in-frame beta chains only. Each entry is one CDR3 protein sequence, shown with its most common DNA and genes. TCRdb's processing, not the study's, gives the V and J calls here. Across this sample there are approximately 1.5 million distinct CDR3 sequences, with about 31% seen only once. Over 9% of the sample is taken by the ten largest.

This clonotype showed up many times. No cognate antigen has been identified for it. Base qualities are missing; no much larger clone stands one base away. General study outcomes and caveats: Bulk unsorted PBMC profiling prevented conclusive comparison of naive and antigen-experienced compartments. Compared with the aged group, the long-lived group had more naive CD4+ T cells, fewer expanded clones and increased TCR diversity, suggesting age selection. Donor CMV infection status was unknown, potentially confounding age-related changes in expanded clonotypes. Estimates of total diversity based on one million sequenced T cells were regarded as lower bounds and as underestimates. As age increased, observed TCR beta diversity per million T cells dropped in a roughly linear way, and a significant reduction was already evident by age roughly 36. The percentage of naive T cells measured by flow cytometry correlated strongly with observed TCR beta diversity.

The donors were under 40 Caucasian individuals from Russia, aged roughly 6 to 95 years, who were systemically healthy. Ten milliliters of peripheral blood were drawn from each donor into EDTA-treated Vacutainer tubes. Ficoll-Paque density-gradient centrifugation was used to isolate PBMCs, with at least 7 million per sample. Trizol reagent was used to extract total RNA from the PBMCs, yielding at least 6 micrograms per sample. For every donor, flow cytometry on a PBMC aliquot measured the percentage of naive CD45RAhigh/CD27high T cells. The CDR3 spans 15 residues, from the cysteine through the phenylalanine. Left in the record is the CDR3 DNA by itself, 45 bases read in frame from the first base. V is clipped by 1 base and J by 5 bases, and the sequence between their germline boundaries is 14 bases long. CDR1 and CDR2 were assigned from the germline V gene as MGHRA and YSYEKL.

The TCR sequence derives from a woman in her twenties or thirties in good health. Material: blood. This sequence uses TRBV4-1 and TRBJ2-5; the D call could be TRBD1 or TRBD2, with each sharing 5 bases. The CDR3 has the sequence CASSQVGTASETQYF. Here is the DNA: TGCGCCAGCAGCCAAGTGGGGACCGCAAGCGAGACCCAGTACTTC.